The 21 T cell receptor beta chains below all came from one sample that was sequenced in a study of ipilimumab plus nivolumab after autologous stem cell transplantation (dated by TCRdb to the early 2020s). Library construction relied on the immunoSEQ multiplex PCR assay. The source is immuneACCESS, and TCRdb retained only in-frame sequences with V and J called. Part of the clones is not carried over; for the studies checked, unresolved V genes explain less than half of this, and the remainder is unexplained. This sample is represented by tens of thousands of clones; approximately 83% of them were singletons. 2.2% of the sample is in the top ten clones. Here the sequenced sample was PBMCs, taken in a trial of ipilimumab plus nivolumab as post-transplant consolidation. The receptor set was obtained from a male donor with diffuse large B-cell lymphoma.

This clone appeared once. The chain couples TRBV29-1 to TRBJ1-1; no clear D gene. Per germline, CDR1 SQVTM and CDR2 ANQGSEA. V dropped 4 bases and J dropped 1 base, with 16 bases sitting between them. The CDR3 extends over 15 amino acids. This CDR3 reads CSVGVTGVGNTEAFF. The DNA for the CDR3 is TGCAGCGTTGGAGTTACCGGGGTGGGGAACACTGAAGCTTTCTTT.

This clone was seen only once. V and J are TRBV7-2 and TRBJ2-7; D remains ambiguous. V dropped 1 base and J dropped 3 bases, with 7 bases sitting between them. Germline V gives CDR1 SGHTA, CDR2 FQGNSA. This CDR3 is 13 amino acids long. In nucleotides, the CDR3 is TGTGCCAGCAGCTTAGGAATGGGCTACGAGCAGTACTTC. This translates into CASSLGMGYEQYF.

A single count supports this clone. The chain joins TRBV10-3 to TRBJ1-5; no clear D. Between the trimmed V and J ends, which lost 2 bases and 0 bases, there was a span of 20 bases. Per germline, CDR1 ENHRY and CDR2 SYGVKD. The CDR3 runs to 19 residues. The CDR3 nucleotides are TGTGCCATCAGTGAGGAGGGAGGTATATCCCTTTATAGCAATCAGCCCCAGCATTTT. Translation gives CAISEEGGISLYSNQPQHF.

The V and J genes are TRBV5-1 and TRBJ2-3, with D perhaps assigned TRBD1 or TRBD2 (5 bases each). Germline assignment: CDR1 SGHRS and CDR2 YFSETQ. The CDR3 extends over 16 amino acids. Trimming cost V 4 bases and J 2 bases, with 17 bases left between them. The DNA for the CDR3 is TGCGCCAGCAGCAGACCCGGGACCGCTACCACAGATACGCAGTATTTT. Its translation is CASSRPGTATTDTQYF.

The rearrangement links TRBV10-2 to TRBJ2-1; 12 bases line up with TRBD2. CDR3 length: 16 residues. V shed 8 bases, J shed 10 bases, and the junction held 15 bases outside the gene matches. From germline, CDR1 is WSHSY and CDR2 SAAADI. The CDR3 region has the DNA TGCGCCAGCCAAACCCCCCCTAGCGGGGGGGCGAGCGAGCAGTTCTTC. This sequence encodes CASQTPPSGGASEQFF.

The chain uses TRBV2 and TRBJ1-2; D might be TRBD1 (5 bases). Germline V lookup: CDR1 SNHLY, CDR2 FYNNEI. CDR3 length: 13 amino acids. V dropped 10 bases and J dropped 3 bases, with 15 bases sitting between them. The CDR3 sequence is CATRVGVDYGYTF. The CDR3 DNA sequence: TGTGCCACCAGGGTAGGGGTTGACTATGGCTACACCTTC.

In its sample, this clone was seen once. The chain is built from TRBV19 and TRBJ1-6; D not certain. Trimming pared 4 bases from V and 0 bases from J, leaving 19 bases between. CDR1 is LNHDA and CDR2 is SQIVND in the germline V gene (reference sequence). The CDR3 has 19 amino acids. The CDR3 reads CASSKDLPTVSSYNSPLHF. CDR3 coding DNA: TGTGCCAGTAGTAAAGACCTCCCTACTGTCAGCTCCTATAATTCACCCCTCCACTTT. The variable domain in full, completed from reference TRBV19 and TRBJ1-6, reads DGGITQSPKYLFRKEGQNVTLSCEQNLNHDAMYWYRQDPGQGLRLIYYSQIVNDFQKGDIAEGYSVSREKKESFPLTVTSAQKNPTAFYLCASSKDLPTVSSYNSPLHFGNGTRLTVT.

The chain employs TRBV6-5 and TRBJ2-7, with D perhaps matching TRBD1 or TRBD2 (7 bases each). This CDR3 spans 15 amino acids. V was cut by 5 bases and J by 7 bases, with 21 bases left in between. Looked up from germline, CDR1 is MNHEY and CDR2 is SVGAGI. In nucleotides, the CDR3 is TGTGCCAGCAGTATTCAGGGGGGGGGTAGAGGGGAGCAGTACTTC. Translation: CASSIQGGGRGEQYF.

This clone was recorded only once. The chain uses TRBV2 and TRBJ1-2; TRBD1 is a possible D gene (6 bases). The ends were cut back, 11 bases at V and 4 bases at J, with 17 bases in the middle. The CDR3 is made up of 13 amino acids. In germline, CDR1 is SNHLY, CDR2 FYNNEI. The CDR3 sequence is CAGRTESSYGYTF. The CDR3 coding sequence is TGTGCCGGCCGGACAGAATCATCCTATGGCTACACCTTC.

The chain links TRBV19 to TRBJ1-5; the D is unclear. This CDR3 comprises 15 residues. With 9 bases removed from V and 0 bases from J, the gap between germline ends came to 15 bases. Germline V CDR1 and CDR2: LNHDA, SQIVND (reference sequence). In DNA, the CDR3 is TGTGCCAGCCACCGAACCTTGGCTAGCAATCAGCCCCAGCATTTT. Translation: CASHRTLASNQPQHF. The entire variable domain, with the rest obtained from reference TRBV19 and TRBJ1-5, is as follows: DGGITQSPKYLFRKEGQNVTLSCEQNLNHDAMYWYRQDPGQGLRLIYYSQIVNDFQKGDIAEGYSVSREKKESFPLTVTSAQKNPTAFYLCASHRTLASNQPQHFGDGTRLSIL.

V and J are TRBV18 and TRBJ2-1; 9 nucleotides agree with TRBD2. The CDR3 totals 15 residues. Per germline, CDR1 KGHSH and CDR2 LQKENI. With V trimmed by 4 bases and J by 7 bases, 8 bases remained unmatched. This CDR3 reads CASSLQAGGVNEQFF. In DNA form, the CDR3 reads TGTGCCAGCTCACTGCAAGCGGGGGGAGTTAATGAGCAGTTCTTC. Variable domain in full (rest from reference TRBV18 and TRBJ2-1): NAGVMQNPRHLVRRRGQEARLRCSPMKGHSHVYWYRQLPEEGLKFMVYLQKENIIDESGMPKERFSAEFPKEGPSILRIQQVVRGDSAAYFCASSLQAGGVNEQFFGPGTRLTVL.

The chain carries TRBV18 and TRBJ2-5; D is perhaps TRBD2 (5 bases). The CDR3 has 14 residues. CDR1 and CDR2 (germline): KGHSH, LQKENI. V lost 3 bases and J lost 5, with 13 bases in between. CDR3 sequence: CASSPPSGAETQYF. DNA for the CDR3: TGTGCCAGCTCACCTCCCAGCGGCGCGGAGACCCAGTACTTC.

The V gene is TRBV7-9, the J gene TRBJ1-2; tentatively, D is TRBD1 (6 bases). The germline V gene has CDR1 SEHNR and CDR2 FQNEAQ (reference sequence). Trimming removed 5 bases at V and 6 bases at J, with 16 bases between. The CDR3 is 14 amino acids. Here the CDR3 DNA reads TGTGCCAGCAGCCGAACCGACAGGTCTAATGGCTACACCTTC. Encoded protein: CASSRTDRSNGYTF.

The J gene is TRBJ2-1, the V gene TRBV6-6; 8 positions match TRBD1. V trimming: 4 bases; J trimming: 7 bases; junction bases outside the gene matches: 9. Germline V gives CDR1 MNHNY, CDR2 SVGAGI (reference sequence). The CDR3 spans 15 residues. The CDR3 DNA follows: TGTGCCAGCAGTTTGACGCAGGGGGCGCGGAATGAGCAGTTCTTC. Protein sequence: CASSLTQGARNEQFF.

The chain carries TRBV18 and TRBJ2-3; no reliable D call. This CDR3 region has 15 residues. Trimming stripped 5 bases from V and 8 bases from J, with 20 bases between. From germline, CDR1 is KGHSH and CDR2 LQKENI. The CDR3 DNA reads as TGTGCCAGCTCATCGCAAGCACCTGAGAAGGGTACGCAGTATTTT. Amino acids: CASSSQAPEKGTQYF.

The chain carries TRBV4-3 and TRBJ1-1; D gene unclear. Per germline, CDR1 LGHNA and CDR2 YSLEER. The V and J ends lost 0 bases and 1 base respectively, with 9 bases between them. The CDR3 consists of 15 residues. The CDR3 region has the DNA TGCGCCAGCAGCCAAGAGACTGGTTCGAACACTGAAGCTTTCTTT. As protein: CASSQETGSNTEAFF.

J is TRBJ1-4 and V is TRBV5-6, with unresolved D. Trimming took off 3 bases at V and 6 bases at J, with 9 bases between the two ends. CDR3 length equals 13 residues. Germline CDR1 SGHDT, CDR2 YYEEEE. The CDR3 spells CASSSWRYEKLFF. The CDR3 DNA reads TGTGCCAGCAGCTCGTGGAGGTATGAAAAACTGTTTTTT.

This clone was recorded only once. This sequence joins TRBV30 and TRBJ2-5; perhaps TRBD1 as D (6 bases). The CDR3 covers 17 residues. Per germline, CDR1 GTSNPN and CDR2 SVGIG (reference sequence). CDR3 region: CAGTGTTSGPLQETQYF. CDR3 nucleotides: TGTGCTGGAACCGGGACAACTTCAGGCCCCCTCCAAGAGACCCAGTACTTC.

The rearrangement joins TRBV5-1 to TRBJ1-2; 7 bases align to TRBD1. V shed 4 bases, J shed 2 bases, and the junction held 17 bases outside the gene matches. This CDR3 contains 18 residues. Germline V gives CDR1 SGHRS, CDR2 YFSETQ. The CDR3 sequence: CASSPGGGQTFTNYGYTF. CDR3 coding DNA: TGCGCCAGCAGCCCCGGGGGGGGACAGACATTTACCAACTATGGCTACACCTTC.

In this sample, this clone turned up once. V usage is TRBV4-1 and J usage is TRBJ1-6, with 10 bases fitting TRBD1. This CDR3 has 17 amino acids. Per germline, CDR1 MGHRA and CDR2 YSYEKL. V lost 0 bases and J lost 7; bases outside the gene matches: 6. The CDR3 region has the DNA TGCGCCAGCAGCCAAGATCCGGGACAGGGGTGGAATTCACCCCTCCACTTT. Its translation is CASSQDPGQGWNSPLHF.

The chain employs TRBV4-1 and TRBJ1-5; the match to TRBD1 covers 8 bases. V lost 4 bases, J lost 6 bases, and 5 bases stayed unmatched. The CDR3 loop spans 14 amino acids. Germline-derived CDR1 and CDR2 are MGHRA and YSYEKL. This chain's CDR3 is CASSLQGEGQPQHF. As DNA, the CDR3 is TGCGCCAGCAGCCTACAGGGGGAGGGTCAGCCCCAGCATTTT.